This T cell receptor (beta chain) originates from a study of cytomegalovirus exposure and HLA in healthy donors. Findings and limits, study-wide: Near-uniform donor sequencing depth was presumed by presence/absence analyses. It has been reported that TCR beta sequences accurately predicted the HLA-A and HLA-B alleles of most subjects.

PCR primers comprised 60 Vbeta and 13 Jbeta primers. Original processing methods: A later analysis tallied approximately 87 million unique TCR beta chains, around 12 million of them shared. Method: immunoSEQ multiplex PCR; TCRdb's copy keeps in-frame clones and lacks some. V and J calls plus clone size are reproduced from that table; the DNA served to infer D and trimming. The data show about 140,000 clones, around 79% seen once. The CDR3 sequence is 13 residues long. J lost 11 bases, V lost 3 bases, and 9 bases had no gene match. Germline V gene lookup returns CDR1 SGHTA and CDR2 FQGNSA. Notes on this clone: Its antigen is as yet unknown.

The sample was PBMCs. The clonotype originates from a female donor in good health and CMV-seronegative. This sequence joins TRBV7-2 and TRBJ1-2; 7 bases line up with TRBD1. This CDR3 reads CASSFRQGGGYTF. The CDR3 DNA sequence: TGTGCCAGCAGCTTCCGACAGGGCGGTGGGTACACCTTC.